This T cell receptor (beta chain) was recovered during a study of identical twins. With respect to this clonotype: The target antigen is unknown.

Study-wide results and caveats: Abundant beta clonotypes from cord blood bore fewer insertions; memory repertoires lacked this pattern.

The CDR3 length is 14 residues. Trimming removed 7 bases from V and 2 bases from J, with 14 bases in between. From germline, CDR1 is MNHNS and CDR2 SASEGT. It was template switching that added a universal primer site, and there were unique molecular identifiers on the cDNA. One entry per CDR3 protein results from TCRdb running MiXCR on the 5' RACE reads. The repertoire has just under 650,000 distinct CDR3 sequences, around 7.5% of them found once; the top ten carry 1.5% to 2%. This same sample was also part of a study on yellow fever vaccine responses in identical twins.

Sequencing input: PBMCs. The clonotype was recovered from a woman aged 18-30 years in good health. The V and J genes are TRBV6-1 and TRBJ1-2; a weak D match, TRBD1 (6 bases). CDR3 residues: CASIPTGKNYGYTF. CDR3 DNA sequence: TGTGCCAGCATTCCAACAGGGAAGAACTATGGCTACACCTTC.